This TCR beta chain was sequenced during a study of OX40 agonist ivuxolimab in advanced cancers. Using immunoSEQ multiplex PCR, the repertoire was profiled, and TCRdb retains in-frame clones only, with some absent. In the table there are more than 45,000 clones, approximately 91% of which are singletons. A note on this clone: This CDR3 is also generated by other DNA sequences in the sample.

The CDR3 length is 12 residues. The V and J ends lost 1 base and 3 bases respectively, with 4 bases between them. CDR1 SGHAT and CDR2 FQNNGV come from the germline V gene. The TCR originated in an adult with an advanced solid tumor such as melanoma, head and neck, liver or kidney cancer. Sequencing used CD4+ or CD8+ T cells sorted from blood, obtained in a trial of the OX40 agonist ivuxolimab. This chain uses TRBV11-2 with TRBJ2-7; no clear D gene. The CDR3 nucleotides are TGTGCCAGCAGCTTAGTTCTCTACGAGCAGTACTTC. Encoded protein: CASSLVLYEQYF.